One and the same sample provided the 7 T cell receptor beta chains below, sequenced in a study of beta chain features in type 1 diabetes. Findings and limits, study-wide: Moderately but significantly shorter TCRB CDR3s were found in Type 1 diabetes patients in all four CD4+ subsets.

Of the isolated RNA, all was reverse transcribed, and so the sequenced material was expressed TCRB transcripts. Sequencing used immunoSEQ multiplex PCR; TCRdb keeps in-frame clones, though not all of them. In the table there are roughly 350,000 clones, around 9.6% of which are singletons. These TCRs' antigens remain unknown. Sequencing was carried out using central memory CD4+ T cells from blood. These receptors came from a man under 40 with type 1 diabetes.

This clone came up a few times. The CDR3 DNA reads as TGTGCCAGCAGTGAATTTGGGACAGGGAATACCAATGAGCAGTTCTTC. This encodes CASSEFGTGNTNEQFF. V gene TRBV25-1 combines with J gene TRBJ2-1; 9 bases line up with TRBD1. CDR3 size: 16 residues. V dropped 1 base and J dropped 6; count of bases not matched to a gene: 7. The germline V gene has CDR1 MGHDK and CDR2 SYGVNS.

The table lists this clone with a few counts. This CDR3 reads CASSISTAYQETQYF. For the CDR3, the DNA is TGTGCCAGCAGCATCTCGACAGCGTATCAAGAGACCCAGTACTTC. The chain couples TRBV7-2 to TRBJ2-5; maybe TRBD1 (5 bases). Germline V lookup: CDR1 SGHTA, CDR2 FQGNSA. The length of the CDR3 is 15 residues. Trimming shortened V by 5 bases and J by 2 bases, and 15 bases separated the two germline ends.

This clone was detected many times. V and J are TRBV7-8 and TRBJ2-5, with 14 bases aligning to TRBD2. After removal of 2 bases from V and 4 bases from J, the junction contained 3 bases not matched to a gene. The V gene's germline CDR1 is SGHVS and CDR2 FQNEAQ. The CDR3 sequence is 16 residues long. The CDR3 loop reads CASSLSGTSGRETQYF. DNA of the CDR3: TGTGCCAGCAGCTTATCCGGGACTAGCGGGAGAGAGACCCAGTACTTC.

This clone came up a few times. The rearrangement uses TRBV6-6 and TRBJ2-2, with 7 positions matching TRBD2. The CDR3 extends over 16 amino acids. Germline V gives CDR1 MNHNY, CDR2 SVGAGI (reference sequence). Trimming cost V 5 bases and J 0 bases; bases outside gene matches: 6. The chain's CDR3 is CASSPRTSANTGELFF. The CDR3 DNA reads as TGTGCCAGCAGTCCCAGGACTAGTGCGAACACCGGGGAGCTGTTTTTT.

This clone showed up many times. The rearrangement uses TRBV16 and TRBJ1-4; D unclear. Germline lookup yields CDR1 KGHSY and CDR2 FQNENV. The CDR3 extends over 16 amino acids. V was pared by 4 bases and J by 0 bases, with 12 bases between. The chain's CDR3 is CASSPRQPATNEKLFF. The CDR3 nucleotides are TGTGCCAGCAGCCCTCGCCAGCCCGCAACTAATGAAAAACTGTTTTTT. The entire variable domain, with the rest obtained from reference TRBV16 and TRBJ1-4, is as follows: GEEVAQTPKHLVRGEGQKAKLYCAPIKGHSYVFWYQQVLKNEFKFLISFQNENVFDETGMPKERFSAKCLPNSPCSLEIQATKLEDSAVYFCASSPRQPATNEKLFFGSGTQLSVL.

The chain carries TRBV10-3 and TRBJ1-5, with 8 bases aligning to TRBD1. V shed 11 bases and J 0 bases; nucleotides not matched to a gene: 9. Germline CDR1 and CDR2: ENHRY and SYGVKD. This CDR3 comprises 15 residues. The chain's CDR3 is CAVGQGAYSNQPQHF. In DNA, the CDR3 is TGTGCCGTCGGACAGGGTGCCTATAGCAATCAGCCCCAGCATTTT.

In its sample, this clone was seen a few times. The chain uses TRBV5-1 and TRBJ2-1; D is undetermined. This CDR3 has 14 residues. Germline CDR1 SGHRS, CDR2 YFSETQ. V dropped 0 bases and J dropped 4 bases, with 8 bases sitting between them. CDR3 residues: CASSLDGGYNEQFF. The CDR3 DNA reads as TGCGCCAGCAGCTTGGATGGTGGGTACAATGAGCAGTTCTTC.